This TCR beta chain was observed in a study of CD8+ T cells in alopecia areata. Study details: Tofacitinib therapy took 6 to 18 months; 6 months off drug came after.

This CDR3 is built from 16 residues. Germline CDR1 is SEHNR and CDR2 is FQNEAQ (reference sequence). V was trimmed by 4 bases and J by 6 bases, leaving 18 bases between them. Concerning this clone itself: Its matching antigen is unknown.

After isolation, RNA underwent reverse transcription to generate cDNA as the sequencing template. TCRdb's copy holds only in-frame clones and misses some; the assay was immunoSEQ multiplex PCR. In the table there are approximately 140,000 clones, 80% to 90% of which are singletons. Study-wide results and caveats: The study found tofacitinib significantly decreased scalp clonality and expanded CD8+ clones among the top 100.

The treatment was: oral pan-JAK inhibitor, 5-10 mg twice daily. It was from PBMCs that CD4+ and CD8+ T cells were sorted. The source was CD8+ T cells sorted from blood, collected at week 4, from a patient treated with tofacitinib. This receptor was obtained from a human donor with alopecia areata. The chain couples TRBV7-9 to TRBJ2-2, with a tentative D call TRBD1 (5 bases). This CDR3 is CASSSTTEVRPGELFF. In DNA, the CDR3 is TGTGCCAGCAGCTCCACGACAGAGGTTCGACCCGGGGAGCTGTTTTTT.